The clone carrying this T cell receptor beta chain was detected many times. TCR beta CDR3 amplification used RNA transcripts. HTBI-primed RT-PCR formed the first round, and a multiplex PCR formed the second. Using its own MiXCR run on the multiplex PCR reads, TCRdb lists one record per CDR3 protein. The repertoire holds under 400,000 distinct CDR3 sequences, with 17% as singletons. These data are taken from a study of Graves' ophthalmopathy and Graves' hyperthyroidism. The CDR3 runs to 12 residues. Germline V gives CDR1 MNHNS, CDR2 SASEGT. Trimming cost V 1 base and J 5 bases, with 5 bases left between them.

The chain recombines TRBV6-1 with TRBJ1-2, with D hard to call. The TCR originated in an adult man with Graves' ophthalmopathy. The source material was peripheral blood. CDR3 coding DNA: TGTGCCAGCAGTGAAGACAAGTATGGCTACACCTTC. Protein sequence: CASSEDKYGYTF.